Following are 6 T cell receptor beta chains from one sample sequenced in a study of response to subunit inactivated influenza vaccine. A single record per CDR3 protein comes from TCRdb applying MiXCR to the RT-PCR reads. The sample has about 620,000 distinct CDR3 sequences; 12% are singletons. This specimen consisted of PBMCs from blood, obtained on the day of vaccination. The receptor source for this set is a man aged 50-59 years who received an inactivated influenza vaccine.

This clonotype was seen more than once but under ten times. This chain connects TRBV29-1 to TRBJ1-2, with a weak D call TRBD1 (5 bases). Germline lookup yields CDR1 SQVTM and CDR2 ANQGSEA. The V end lost 8 bases, the J end lost 13 bases, and 23 bases lay between the germline ends. The CDR3 is made up of 12 amino acids. CDR3 bases: TGCAGCACCCGGGACCAGAGCCTTTTTTGCACCTTC. It is translated as CSTRDQSLFCTF.

The chain combines TRBV5-8 with TRBJ2-5, with 10 bases that match TRBD1. Per the germline V gene, CDR1 is SGHTS and CDR2 is YDEGEE. This CDR3 spans 15 amino acids. Germline trimming cut 4 bases from V and 7 bases from J; bases unmatched to any gene: 10. The CDR3 reads CASSPRDRGGGTQYF. In DNA form, the CDR3 reads TGTGCCAGCAGCCCCCGGGACAGGGGTGGAGGGACCCAGTACTTC.

There are a few counts of this clonotype. In DNA form, the CDR3 reads TGCAGTCCTGATCGACTAGCCCCCGAGCAGTACTTC. Its protein is CSPDRLAPEQYF. V usage is TRBV20-1 and J usage is TRBJ2-7, with 7 nucleotides matching TRBD2. The CDR3 runs 12 residues. The junction had 10 bases not matched to a gene; V was cut back by 8 bases and J by 6 bases. CDR1 DFQATT and CDR2 SNEGSKA come from the germline V gene (reference sequence).

This clonotype was seen a handful of times. This CDR3 is CASSPIGGPGNEQFF. DNA for the CDR3: TGCGCCAGCAGCCCGATAGGGGGGCCGGGCAATGAGCAGTTCTTC. The chain couples TRBV5-1 to TRBJ2-1; either TRBD1 or TRBD2 may fit D (6 bases each). Trimming cost V 4 bases and J 6 bases, with 17 bases left between them. This CDR3 spans 15 amino acids. The germline V gene has CDR1 SGHRS and CDR2 YFSETQ.

This clonotype occurred a few times. J is TRBJ1-1 and V is TRBV5-5, with D uncertain. From germline, CDR1 is SGHKS and CDR2 YYEKEE (reference sequence). The CDR3 sequence is 15 residues long. The V end lost 0 bases, the J end lost 2 bases, and 11 bases lay between the germline ends. As DNA, the CDR3 is TGTGCCAGCAGCTTGGAGGGTGGGTTAAACACTGAAGCTTTCTTT. It codes for CASSLEGGLNTEAFF.

Only a few counts were recorded for this clonotype. The chain combines TRBV29-1 with TRBJ2-3, with TRBD2 matching 11 bases. CDR3 length: 16 residues. Germline lookup yields CDR1 SQVTM and CDR2 ANQGSEA. V gave up 6 bases and J gave up 3 bases; unmatched junction bases: 11. This CDR3 reads CSVLGASGGKTDTQYF. The CDR3 DNA is TGCAGCGTCCTAGGCGCTAGCGGGGGGAAAACAGATACGCAGTATTTT.